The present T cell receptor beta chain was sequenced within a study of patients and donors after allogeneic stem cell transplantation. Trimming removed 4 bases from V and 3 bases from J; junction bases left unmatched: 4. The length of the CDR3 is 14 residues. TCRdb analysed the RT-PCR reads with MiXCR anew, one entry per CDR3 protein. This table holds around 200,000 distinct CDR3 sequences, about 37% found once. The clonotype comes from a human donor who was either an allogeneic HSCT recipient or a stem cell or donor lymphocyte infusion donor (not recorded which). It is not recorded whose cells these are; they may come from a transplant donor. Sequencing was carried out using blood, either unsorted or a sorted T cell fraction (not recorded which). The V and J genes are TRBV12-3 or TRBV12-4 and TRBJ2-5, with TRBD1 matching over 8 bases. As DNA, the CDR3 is TGTGCCAGCAGTTATAACAGGGGGAAAGAGACCCAGTACTTC. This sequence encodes CASSYNRGKETQYF.